The 28 T cell receptor beta chains given below trace back to one sample, sequenced in a study of Graves' ophthalmopathy and Graves' hyperthyroidism. Transcripts of RNA were the source for amplifying TCR beta CDR3 regions. An initial RT-PCR round employing HTBI primers preceded a second-round multiplex PCR. One entry per CDR3 protein, called by TCRdb with MiXCR from the multiplex PCR reads. The sample includes approximately 1.2 million distinct CDR3 sequences, less than 45% of them seen just once. Material for sequencing was peripheral blood or thyroid tissue (not recorded which). All receptors come from an adult man with Graves' hyperthyroidism.

In this sample, this clonotype turned up many times. The CDR3 nucleotides are TGTGCCATCAGTGAGTCTCGGACCGCGGCGGGCACTGAAGCTTTCTTT. It is translated as CAISESRTAAGTEAFF. V and J are TRBV10-3 and TRBJ1-1; D gene unclear. The V gene lost 0 bases and the J gene lost 4 bases, with 15 bases spanning the gap. The CDR3 loop spans 16 amino acids. Germline V gene lookup returns CDR1 ENHRY and CDR2 SYGVKD.

This clonotype appeared many times. The rearrangement joins TRBV7-8 to TRBJ2-7; D gene ambiguous. This CDR3 spans 15 amino acids. Trimming removed 3 bases from V and 3 bases from J, with 15 bases in between. Germline V lookup: CDR1 SGHVS, CDR2 FQNEAQ. CDR3 protein: CASSLGGNSIYEQYF. CDR3 nucleotide sequence: TGTGCCAGCAGCTTGGGCGGAAACTCGATCTACGAGCAGTACTTC.

This clonotype was observed a single time. This chain uses TRBV2 with TRBJ1-2; D is unresolved. Trimming left V 8 bases short and J 5 bases short, with 15 bases between. CDR1 SNHLY and CDR2 FYNNEI come from the germline V gene. The CDR3 spans 13 residues. The CDR3 nucleotides are TGTGCCAGCGGAATTCTAGCGGGATATGGCTACACCTTC. Translating it yields CASGILAGYGYTF.

The chain combines TRBV12-3 or TRBV12-4 with TRBJ1-1; D is ambiguous. The V and J ends lost 8 bases and 6 bases respectively, with 13 bases between them. The CDR3 loop spans 12 amino acids. In DNA form, the CDR3 reads TGTGCCAGCCGTCGGGGAGCCGCTGAAGCTTTCTTT. As protein: CASRRGAAEAFF.

The chain employs TRBV7-2 and TRBJ2-5, with 8 bases that match TRBD2. With V trimmed by 5 bases and J by 5 bases, 13 bases remained unmatched. CDR1 and CDR2 (germline): SGHTA, FQGNSA. The CDR3 contains 16 residues. The CDR3 nucleotides are TGTGCCAGCAGCCCCCGCCCCGGGGGGGCCTCGGAGACCCAGTACTTC. Its translation: CASSPRPGGASETQYF.

This clonotype was seen a few times. V gene TRBV18 combines with J gene TRBJ1-1; 7 positions match TRBD1. After removal of 9 bases from V and 5 bases from J, the junction contained 9 bases not matched to a gene. The germline gives CDR1 KGHSH, CDR2 LQKENI. This CDR3 has 13 amino acids. The CDR3 loop is CASSGAGGTEAFF. In nucleotides, the CDR3 is TGTGCCAGTTCAGGTGCAGGGGGTACTGAAGCTTTCTTT.

The chain links TRBV10-3 to TRBJ2-5; D is undetermined. Germline assignment: CDR1 ENHRY and CDR2 SYGVKD. The length of the CDR3 is 13 residues. V lost 4 bases and J 2 bases, leaving 8 bases between the germline ends. The CDR3 DNA reads TGTGCCATCAGTGGACGGTCACAAGAGACCCAGTACTTC. It encodes CAISGRSQETQYF.

This clonotype was seen many times. This sequence joins TRBV6-5 and TRBJ1-3; D is undetermined. CDR1 is MNHEY and CDR2 is SVGAGI in the germline V gene. The CDR3 contains 16 residues. V dropped 0 bases and J dropped 0 bases, with 9 bases sitting between them. The DNA of the CDR3 is TGTGCCAGCAGTTACTCTCGCACGAGCTCTGGAAACACCATATATTTT. It yields the protein CASSYSRTSSGNTIYF.

The sample holds many counts of this clonotype. The V and J genes are TRBV5-1 and TRBJ1-6; TRBD1 is a possible D gene (5 bases). Looked up from germline, CDR1 is SGHRS and CDR2 is YFSETQ. V was clipped by 3 bases and J by 6 bases, with 10 bases between them. The CDR3 extends over 14 amino acids. This chain's CDR3 is CASSWGVSNSPLHF. The CDR3 coding sequence is TGCGCCAGCAGCTGGGGGGTATCTAATTCACCCCTCCACTTT.

In its sample, this clonotype was seen many times. The rearrangement links TRBV20-1 to TRBJ1-1, with D possibly being TRBD1 (5 bases). The germline gives CDR1 DFQATT, CDR2 SNEGSKA (reference sequence). V lost 3 bases and J lost 0, with 14 bases in between. This CDR3 spans 15 amino acids. Here the CDR3 DNA reads TGCAGTGCTAGCGAGCCGGGACTGTTGAACACTGAAGCTTTCTTT. This gives the protein CSASEPGLLNTEAFF.

The sample holds a few counts of this clonotype. The V call is TRBV9, the J call TRBJ2-2; TRBD2 might be the D (6 bases). With 1 base removed from V and 0 bases from J, the gap between germline ends came to 13 bases. The CDR3 extends over 17 amino acids. Looked up from germline, CDR1 is SGDLS and CDR2 is YYNGEE. CDR3 protein: CASSVTPGETNTGELFF. CDR3 DNA sequence: TGTGCCAGCAGCGTAACACCGGGGGAAACGAACACCGGGGAGCTGTTTTTT. Using reference TRBV9 and TRBJ2-2 for the parts outside the CDR3, the full variable domain is DSGVTQTPKHLITATGQRVTLRCSPRSGDLSVYWYQQSLDQGLQFLIQYYNGEERAKGNILERFSAQQFPDLHSELNLSSLELGDSALYFCASSVTPGETNTGELFFGEGSRLTVL.

This clonotype was found many times. The chain carries TRBV10-3 and TRBJ2-7; TRBD1 agrees at 8 bases. Germline V gives CDR1 ENHRY, CDR2 SYGVKD. This CDR3 region has 13 residues. Trimming at V came to 9 bases and at J to 2 bases, leaving 6 bases not matched to a gene. For the CDR3, the DNA is TGTGCCATAAGACAGGGGCAGGCCTACGAGCAGTACTTC. It yields the protein CAIRQGQAYEQYF.

This clonotype was picked up many times. The chain links TRBV4-2 to TRBJ2-5; unclear D gene. This CDR3 contains 13 residues. Trimming took 0 bases from V and 4 from J, leaving 6 bases between them. The germline V gene has CDR1 LGHNA and CDR2 YNFKEQ. CDR3 region: CASSQEVGETQYF. The DNA of the CDR3 is TGTGCCAGCAGCCAAGAAGTTGGAGAGACCCAGTACTTC.

This clonotype was detected only a few times. The chain recombines TRBV4-3 with TRBJ2-7; D is tentatively TRBD1 or TRBD2 (5 bases each). CDR1 LGHNA and CDR2 YSLEER come from the germline V gene. Trimming removed 3 bases from V and 2 bases from J, with 11 bases in between. This CDR3 comprises 14 residues. The CDR3 sequence: CASSHPMGAYEQYF. DNA for the CDR3: TGCGCCAGCAGCCACCCGATGGGGGCCTACGAGCAGTACTTC.

This clonotype was observed a single time. The rearrangement joins TRBV30 to TRBJ1-1, with D possibly being TRBD1 (6 bases). The germline V gene encodes CDR1 GTSNPN and CDR2 SVGIG (reference sequence). This CDR3 spans 11 amino acids. Between the trimmed V and J ends, which lost 1 base and 8 bases, there was a span of 8 bases. The CDR3 here is CAWSGGAEAFF. The CDR3 bases are TGTGCCTGGAGTGGGGGGGCCGAAGCTTTCTTT.

This clonotype has ten or more counts. V and J are TRBV9 and TRBJ1-4, with TRBD1 matching over 7 bases. CDR3 length: 14 residues. CDR1 is SGDLS and CDR2 is YYNGEE in the germline V gene. Trimming at V came to 0 bases and at J to 8 bases, leaving 4 bases not matched to a gene. The CDR3 reads CASSVVGTAEKLFF. CDR3 in DNA: TGTGCCAGCAGCGTAGTGGGGACAGCCGAAAAACTGTTTTTT.

Ten or more counts support this clonotype. The chain has TRBV20-1 and TRBJ1-1, with D hard to call. Germline-derived CDR1 and CDR2 are DFQATT and SNEGSKA (reference sequence). This CDR3 is 11 amino acids long. Deletions cut 7 bases from V and 6 bases from J, with 12 bases between. The CDR3 reads CSVYRWPEAFF. CDR3 bases: TGCAGTGTTTATAGGTGGCCTGAAGCTTTCTTT.

This clonotype appeared many times. The chain couples TRBV5-1 to TRBJ1-3, with 7 bases matching TRBD1. There are 14 residues in the CDR3. The germline CDR1 and CDR2 sequences are SGHRS and YFSETQ. V trimming: 0 bases; J trimming: 10 bases; junction bases outside the gene matches: 7. The CDR3 DNA sequence: TGCGCCAGCAGCTTGGATTTACAGGGGATGACCATATATTTT. Encoded protein: CASSLDLQGMTIYF.

The chain combines TRBV2 with TRBJ1-5, with 7 positions matching TRBD1. Germline V lookup: CDR1 SNHLY, CDR2 FYNNEI. The CDR3 is made up of 15 amino acids. The J segment lost 7 bases and the V segment lost 4 bases, leaving 10 bases of the junction unmatched. The CDR3 sequence is CASSARQGGRQPQHF. The CDR3 bases are TGTGCCAGCAGTGCCAGGCAGGGGGGTCGGCAGCCCCAGCATTTT.

V and J are TRBV20-1 and TRBJ2-5; D may correspond to TRBD1 or TRBD2 (6 bases each). The CDR3 loop spans 17 amino acids. Germline V gene sequence: CDR1 DFQATT, CDR2 SNEGSKA (reference sequence). Trimming left V 6 bases short and J 2 bases short, with 25 bases between. The CDR3 nucleotides are TGCAGTGCGCAGAGGTTCGCGAGGGGGGAAGTACAAGAGACCCAGTACTTC. This gives the protein CSAQRFARGEVQETQYF.

This chain joins TRBV7-8 and TRBJ2-7; 10 bases line up with TRBD1. Germline V gene data show CDR1 as SGHVS and CDR2 as FQNEAQ. This CDR3 is built from 15 residues. V trimming: 6 bases; J trimming: 6 bases; junction bases outside the gene matches: 11. The CDR3 DNA reads as TGTGCCAGCAGTACCACCGGGACAGGGGTGGGCGAGCAGTACTTC. Translating it yields CASSTTGTGVGEQYF.

This clonotype has a count of ten or more. The chain uses TRBV2 and TRBJ1-5; D unclear. Trimming left V 10 bases short and J 5 bases short, with 21 bases between. The CDR3 has 15 amino acids. Per the germline V gene, CDR1 is SNHLY and CDR2 is FYNNEI. CDR3 DNA sequence: TGTGCCACCCGCCGTGGGCGAGGGAACCATCAGCCCCAGCATTTT. It is translated as CATRRGRGNHQPQHF.

About this clonotype itself: The junction and the germline gene differ at one end; a read error may be behind it. DNA for the CDR3: TGTGCCAGCAGCAAACAGGGATGGAATGGAAAACTGTTTTTT. Its protein is CASSKQGWNGKLFF. The chain employs TRBV7-8 and TRBJ1-4; TRBD1 might be the D (6 bases). The CDR3 has 14 residues. The germline V gene has CDR1 SGHVS and CDR2 FQNEAQ.

The chain combines TRBV29-1 with TRBJ1-1, with a tentative D call TRBD1 (5 bases). V shed 8 bases and J shed 8 bases, with 15 bases lying between them. The germline V gene encodes CDR1 SQVTM and CDR2 ANQGSEA. This CDR3 has 11 amino acids. The CDR3 DNA reads TGCAGCTTAGAAGGCCGGACAGAAGCTTTCTTT. This codes for CSLEGRTEAFF.

Points on this clonotype: This CDR3 fails to terminate in the conserved phenylalanine or tryptophan, so it likely reflects a read error. It is unclear where the CDR3 begins or ends on the DNA, so no DNA is shown, and the CDR3 is as TCRdb lists it. The chain carries TRBV29-1 and TRBJ1-4; TRBD1 is the table's D call and was not checked against the DNA. Germline lookup yields CDR1 SQVTM and CDR2 ANQGSEA. The CDR3 is 8 amino acids in total, end residues counted. CDR3 region: CSVGAGGV.

At least ten counts were recorded for this clonotype. The chain joins TRBV20-1 to TRBJ2-7, with 8 bases fitting TRBD2. The CDR3 totals 14 residues. The V gene end was trimmed by 4 bases and the J gene end by 3 bases; junction bases not matched to a gene: 8. CDR1 is DFQATT and CDR2 is SNEGSKA in the germline V gene (reference sequence). The CDR3 protein is CSAISREGLYEQYF. DNA of the CDR3: TGCAGTGCTATTTCCCGGGAGGGCCTCTACGAGCAGTACTTC.

Comments on this clonotype: The conserved closing phenylalanine or tryptophan is absent in this CDR3, likely reflecting a read error. The DNA is omitted, as the CDR3 cannot be located on it reliably, and the CDR3 follows TCRdb's listing. The chain joins TRBV20-1 to TRBJ2-7; the DNA was not used to check the table's D call, TRBD2. The germline V gene has CDR1 DFQATT and CDR2 SNEGSKA (reference sequence). Ends included, the CDR3 has 9 residues. CDR3 protein: CSARASGSL.

This clonotype has a count of ten or more. The chain employs TRBV7-8 and TRBJ2-7; no clear D gene. Trimming removed 0 bases at V and 0 bases at J, with 9 bases between. In germline, CDR1 is SGHVS, CDR2 FQNEAQ. The CDR3 contains 15 residues. CDR3 sequence (DNA): TGTGCCAGCAGCTTAGCGTTCACATACTCCTACGAGCAGTACTTC. Its translation is CASSLAFTYSYEQYF.